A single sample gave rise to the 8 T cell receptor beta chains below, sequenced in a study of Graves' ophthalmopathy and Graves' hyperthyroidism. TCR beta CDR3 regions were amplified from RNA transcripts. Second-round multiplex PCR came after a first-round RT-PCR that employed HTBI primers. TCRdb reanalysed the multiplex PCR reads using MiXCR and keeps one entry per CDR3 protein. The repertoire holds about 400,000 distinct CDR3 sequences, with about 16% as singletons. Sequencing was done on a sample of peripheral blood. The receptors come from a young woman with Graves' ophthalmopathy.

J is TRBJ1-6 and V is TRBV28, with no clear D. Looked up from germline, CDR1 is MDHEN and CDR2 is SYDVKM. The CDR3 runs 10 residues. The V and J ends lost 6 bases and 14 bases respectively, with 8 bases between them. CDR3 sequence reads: CASRGTALHF. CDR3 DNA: TGTGCCAGCAGGGGCACGGCCCTCCACTTT.

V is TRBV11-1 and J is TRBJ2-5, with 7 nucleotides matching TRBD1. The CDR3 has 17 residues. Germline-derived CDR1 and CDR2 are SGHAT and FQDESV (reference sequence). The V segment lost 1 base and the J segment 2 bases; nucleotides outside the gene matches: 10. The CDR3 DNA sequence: TGTGCCAGCAGCTTAGTTCGGGACAGCTTCCTTCAAGAGACCCAGTACTTC. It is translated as CASSLVRDSFLQETQYF.

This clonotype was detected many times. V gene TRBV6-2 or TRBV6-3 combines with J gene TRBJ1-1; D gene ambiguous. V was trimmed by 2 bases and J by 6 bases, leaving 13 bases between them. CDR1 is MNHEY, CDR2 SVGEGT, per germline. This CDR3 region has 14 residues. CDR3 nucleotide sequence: TGTGCCAGCAGTTACCCATCATTGGCCCCTGAAGCTTTCTTT. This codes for CASSYPSLAPEAFF.

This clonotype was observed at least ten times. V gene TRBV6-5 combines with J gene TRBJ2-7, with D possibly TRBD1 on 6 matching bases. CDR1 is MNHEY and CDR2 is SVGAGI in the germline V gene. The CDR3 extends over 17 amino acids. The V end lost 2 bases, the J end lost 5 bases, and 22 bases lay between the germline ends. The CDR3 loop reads CASSYPNTGKKFHEQYF. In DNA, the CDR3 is TGTGCCAGCAGTTACCCAAATACAGGGAAAAAGTTCCACGAGCAGTACTTC.

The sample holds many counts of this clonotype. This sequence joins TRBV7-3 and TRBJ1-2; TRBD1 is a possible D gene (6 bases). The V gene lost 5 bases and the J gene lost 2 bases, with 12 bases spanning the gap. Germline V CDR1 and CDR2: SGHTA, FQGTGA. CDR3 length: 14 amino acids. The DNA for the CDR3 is TGTGCCAGCAGCCCAACTGGGACAAACTATGGCTACACCTTC. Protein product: CASSPTGTNYGYTF.

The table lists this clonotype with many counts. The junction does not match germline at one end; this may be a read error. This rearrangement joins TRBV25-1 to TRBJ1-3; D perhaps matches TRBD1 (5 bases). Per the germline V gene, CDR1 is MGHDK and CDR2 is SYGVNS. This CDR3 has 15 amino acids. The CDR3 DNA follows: TGTGCCAGCAATGAATTGGGGGTCTCTGGAAACACCATATATTTT. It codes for CASNELGVSGNTIYF.

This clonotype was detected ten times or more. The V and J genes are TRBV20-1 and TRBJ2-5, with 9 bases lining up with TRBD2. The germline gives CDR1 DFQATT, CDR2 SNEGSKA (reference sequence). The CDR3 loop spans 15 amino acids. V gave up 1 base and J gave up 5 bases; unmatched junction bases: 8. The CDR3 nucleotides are TGCAGTGCTAGAGGGGCGGGGGGGCCGGTGGAGACCCAGTACTTC. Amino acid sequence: CSARGAGGPVETQYF.

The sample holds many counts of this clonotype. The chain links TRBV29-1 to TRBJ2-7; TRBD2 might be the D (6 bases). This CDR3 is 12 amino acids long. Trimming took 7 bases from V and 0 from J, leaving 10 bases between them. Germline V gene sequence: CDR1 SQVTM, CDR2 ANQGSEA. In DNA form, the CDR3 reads TGCAGCGCTAGCGAGAGCTCCTACGAGCAGTACTTC. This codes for CSASESSYEQYF.